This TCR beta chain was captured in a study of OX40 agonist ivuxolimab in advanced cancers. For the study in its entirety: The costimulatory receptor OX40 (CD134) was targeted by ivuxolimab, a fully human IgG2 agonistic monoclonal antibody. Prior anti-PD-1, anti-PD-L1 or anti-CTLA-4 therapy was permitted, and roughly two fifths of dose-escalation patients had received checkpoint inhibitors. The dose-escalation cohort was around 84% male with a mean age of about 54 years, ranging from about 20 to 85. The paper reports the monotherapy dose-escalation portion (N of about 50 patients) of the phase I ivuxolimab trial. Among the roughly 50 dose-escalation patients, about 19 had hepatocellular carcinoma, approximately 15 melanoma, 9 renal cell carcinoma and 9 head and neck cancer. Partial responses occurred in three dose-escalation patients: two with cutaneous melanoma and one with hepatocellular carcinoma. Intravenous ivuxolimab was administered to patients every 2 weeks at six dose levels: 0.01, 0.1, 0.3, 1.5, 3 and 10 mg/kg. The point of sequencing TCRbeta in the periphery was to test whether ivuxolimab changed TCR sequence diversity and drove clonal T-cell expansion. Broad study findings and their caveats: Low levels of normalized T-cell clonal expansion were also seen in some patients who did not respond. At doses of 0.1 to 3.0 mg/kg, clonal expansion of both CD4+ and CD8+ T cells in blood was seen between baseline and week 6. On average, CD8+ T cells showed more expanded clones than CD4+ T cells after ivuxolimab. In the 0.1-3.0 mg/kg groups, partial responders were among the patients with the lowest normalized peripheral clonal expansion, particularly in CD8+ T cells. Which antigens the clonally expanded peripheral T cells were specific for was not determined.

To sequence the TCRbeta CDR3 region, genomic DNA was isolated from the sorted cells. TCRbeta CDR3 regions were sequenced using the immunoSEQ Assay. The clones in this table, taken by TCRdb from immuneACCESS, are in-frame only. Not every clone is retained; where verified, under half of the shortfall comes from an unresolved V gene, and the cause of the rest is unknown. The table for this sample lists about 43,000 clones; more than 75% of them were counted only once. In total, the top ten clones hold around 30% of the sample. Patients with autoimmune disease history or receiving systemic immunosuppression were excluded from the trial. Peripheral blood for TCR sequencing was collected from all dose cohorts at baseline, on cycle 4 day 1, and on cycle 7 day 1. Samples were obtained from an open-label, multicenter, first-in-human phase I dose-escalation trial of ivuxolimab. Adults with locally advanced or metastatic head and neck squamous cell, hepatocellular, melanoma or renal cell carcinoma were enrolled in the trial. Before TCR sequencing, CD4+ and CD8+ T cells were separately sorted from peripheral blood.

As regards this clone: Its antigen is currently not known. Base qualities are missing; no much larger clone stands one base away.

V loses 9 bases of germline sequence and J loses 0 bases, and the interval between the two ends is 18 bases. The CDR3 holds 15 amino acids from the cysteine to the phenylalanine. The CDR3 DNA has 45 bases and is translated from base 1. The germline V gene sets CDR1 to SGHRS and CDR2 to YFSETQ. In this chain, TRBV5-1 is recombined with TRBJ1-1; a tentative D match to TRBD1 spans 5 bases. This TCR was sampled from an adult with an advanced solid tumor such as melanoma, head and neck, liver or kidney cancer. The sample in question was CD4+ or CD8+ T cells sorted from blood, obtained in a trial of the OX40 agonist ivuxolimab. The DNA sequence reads TGCGCCACCAAAGGGGCGGACGAAATGAACACTGAAGCTTTCTTT. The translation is CATKGADEMNTEAFF.